These 10 T cell receptor beta chains were sequenced from one sample in a study of T cells in localized non-small cell lung cancer. Libraries were prepared by immunoSEQ multiplex PCR; TCRdb keeps only in-frame clonotypes and omits some of them. Of roughly 1,500 clones listed, 34% are singletons. The sequenced sample was normal lung tissue next to the tumor, obtained before any cancer treatment. These receptor sequences come from a male donor at least 60 years old with stage I squamous cell lung carcinoma.

This clone was observed a few times. Compared with germline, one end of the junction differs, possibly owing to a read error. This rearrangement joins TRBV29-1 to TRBJ2-2; no firm D call. Germline values: CDR1 SQVTM, CDR2 ANQGSEA. The CDR3 has 15 amino acids. The CDR3 coding sequence is TGCAGCGTTAAAGAACCGGGCTATGAAACCGGGGAGCTGTTTTTT. Amino acids: CSVKEPGYETGELFF.

In its sample, this clone was seen a few times. The chain links TRBV11-3 to TRBJ2-3; 7 nucleotides match TRBD1. CDR1 SGHNT and CDR2 YENEEA come from the germline V gene. The V gene end was trimmed by 5 bases and the J gene end by 2 bases; junction bases not matched to a gene: 7. The CDR3 is 15 residues long. CDR3 DNA sequence: TGTGCCAGCAGCGCCGGGACAGCCCCCACAGATACGCAGTATTTT. Encoded protein: CASSAGTAPTDTQYF.

The chain couples TRBV28 to TRBJ2-3; no firm D call. Germline loops: CDR1 MDHEN, CDR2 SYDVKM. Trimming took off 5 bases at V and 3 bases at J, with 12 bases between the two ends. This CDR3 has 14 amino acids. The CDR3: CASSPPTQTDTQYF. The DNA of the CDR3 is TGTGCCAGCAGTCCACCGACTCAAACAGATACGCAGTATTTT. The full variable domain, its missing parts supplied by reference TRBV28 and TRBJ2-3, is DVKVTQSSRYLVKRTGEKVFLECVQDMDHENMFWYRQDPGLGLRLIYFSYDVKMKEKGDIPEGYSVSREKKERFSLILESASTNQTSMYLCASSPPTQTDTQYFGPGTRLTVL.

The chain links TRBV6-8 to TRBJ2-2; no clear D gene. The CDR3 covers 15 residues. Germline V lookup: CDR1 MNHGY, CDR2 SAAAGT. V lost 2 bases and J lost 0, with 7 bases in between. CDR3: CASSYEASNTGELFF. In nucleotides, the CDR3 is TGTGCCAGCAGTTACGAAGCGTCGAACACCGGGGAGCTGTTTTTT.

The chain recombines TRBV18 with TRBJ2-5, with 10 positions matching TRBD1. This CDR3 is 15 amino acids long. The germline gives CDR1 KGHSH, CDR2 LQKENI. The V segment lost 5 bases and the J segment 1 base; nucleotides outside the gene matches: 4. The CDR3 sequence is CASSTGTGAQETQYF. The DNA of the CDR3 is TGTGCCAGCTCAACCGGGACAGGGGCCCAAGAGACCCAGTACTTC. Together with reference TRBV18 and TRBJ2-5, the CDR3 gives the full variable domain: NAGVMQNPRHLVRRRGQEARLRCSPMKGHSHVYWYRQLPEEGLKFMVYLQKENIIDESGMPKERFSAEFPKEGPSILRIQQVVRGDSAAYFCASSTGTGAQETQYFGPGTRLLVL.

This clone was counted a few times. This rearrangement joins TRBV18 to TRBJ1-5; 7 bases are a match to TRBD1. The length of the CDR3 is 13 residues. J gave up 3 bases and V 9 bases, and 5 bases lay outside the gene matches. Germline lookup yields CDR1 KGHSH and CDR2 LQKENI. CDR3 DNA: TGTGCCAGTGGACAGGAGGACAATCAGCCCCAGCATTTT. It is translated as CASGQEDNQPQHF.

V and J are TRBV19 and TRBJ2-5, with TRBD2 matching 9 bases. The V and J ends lost 11 bases and 4 bases, in that order; junction bases with no gene match: 8. Germline lookup yields CDR1 LNHDA and CDR2 SQIVND (reference sequence). The CDR3 runs 13 residues. The CDR3 coding sequence is TGTGCCCCGCGGGGGGGCCGGAGAGAGACCCAGTACTTC. Its translation is CAPRGGRRETQYF.

The chain couples TRBV5-1 to TRBJ2-2; D gene unclear. Germline V gene sequence: CDR1 SGHRS, CDR2 YFSETQ. V was pared by 4 bases and J by 9 bases, with 19 bases between. CDR3 length: 15 residues. Written as DNA, the CDR3 is TGCGCCAGCAGCGGAGTTCTCGGCCAGCCGAGGGAGCTGTTTTTT. It specifies CASSGVLGQPRELFF.

This chain joins TRBV6-8 and TRBJ2-7, with 8 bases that match TRBD1. Trimming took 5 bases from V and 3 from J; bases not matched to a gene: 6. The CDR3 is 14 residues long. From germline, CDR1 is MNHGY and CDR2 SAAAGT. CDR3 bases: TGTGCCAGCAGTGTAGGAGGACAGGGCTACGAGCAGTACTTC. This codes for CASSVGGQGYEQYF.

The chain recombines TRBV12-5 with TRBJ1-1; D unclear. Germline CDR1 and CDR2: LGHNT and FRNRAP. V was shortened by 4 bases and J by 4 bases, with 7 bases between the two germline ends. The CDR3 length is 12 residues. The CDR3 protein is CASGSSGTEAFF. The CDR3 DNA follows: TGTGCTAGTGGTTCCTCGGGCACTGAAGCTTTCTTT.